This is a list of T cell receptor beta chains from one sample in a study of blood T cell repertoires in COVID-19. The assay was immunoSEQ multiplex PCR, and TCRdb's table has in-frame clones only and misses some. Here the sample spans a few hundred thousand clones, 80% to 90% being singletons. Sequenced input: PBMCs or T cells enriched from blood (not recorded which). These receptors were collected from a woman aged 18-29 years who had recovered from COVID-19. Both conserved end residues are part of each CDR3. D genes are given only for firm matches. Not every row has a clone size; where given, it reads once, few, many or a size class.

clone_size	d_call	v_call	j_call	cdr3_aa	cdr3_nt
.	.	TRBV5-1	TRBJ1-2	CASSLGEGYYYGYTF	TGCGCCAGCAGCTTGGGGGAGGGCTACTACTATGGCTACACCTTC
once	TRBD1	TRBV7-9	TRBJ2-1	CASSSLGQGAYNEQFF	TGTGCCAGCAGCTCTCTCGGACAGGGGGCCTACAATGAGCAGTTCTTC
.	TRBD1	TRBV2	TRBJ1-1	CASRGAGGVSEAFF	TGTGCCAGCCGAGGGGCAGGGGGCGTATCTGAAGCTTTCTTT
.	.	TRBV5-4	TRBJ2-1	CASSSRTGGHNEQFF	TGTGCCAGCAGCTCCCGGACTGGAGGACACAATGAGCAGTTCTTC
.	.	TRBV12-3/TRBV12-4	TRBJ2-7	CASRVDSSYEQYF	TGTGCCAGCAGAGTGGACAGTTCCTACGAGCAGTACTTC
.	.	TRBV2	TRBJ1-6	CASKETNSPLHF	TGTGCCAGCAAGGAGACGAATTCACCCCTCCACTTT
.	.	TRBV2	TRBJ1-1	CASIPGVGTEAFF	TGTGCCAGCATCCCAGGGGTGGGCACTGAAGCTTTCTTT
few	TRBD1	TRBV6-6	TRBJ1-1	CASSPRMDRDIGGFYEAFF	TGTGCCAGCAGTCCCCGAATGGACAGGGACATAGGGGGATTCTACGAAGCTTTCTTT
.	TRBD1	TRBV6-1	TRBJ1-4	CASSDRDRREKLFF	TGTGCCAGCAGTGACCGGGACAGGAGAGAAAAACTGTTTTTT
few	.	TRBV7-9	TRBJ1-1	CASSLSGGYGTEAFF	TGTGCCAGCAGCTTAAGTGGGGGGTACGGCACTGAAGCTTTCTTT
.	.	TRBV6-1	TRBJ1-2	CASSEAVSLEYGYTF	TGTGCCAGCAGTGAAGCTGTCAGTCTGGAGTATGGCTACACCTTC
.	TRBD1	TRBV3-1/TRBV3-2	TRBJ2-5	CASSPGQQETQYF	TGTGCCAGCAGCCCGGGACAGCAAGAGACCCAGTACTTC
once	TRBD2	TRBV3-1/TRBV3-2	TRBJ2-2	CASSSPAGGNTGELFF	TGTGCCAGCAGCTCCCCTGCGGGGGGGAACACCGGGGAGCTGTTTTTT
.	.	TRBV28	TRBJ1-5	CASSFVLNQPQHF	TGTGCCAGCAGTTTTGTTCTCAATCAGCCCCAGCATTTT
.	TRBD2	TRBV13	TRBJ2-5	CASSGETSGVQETQYF	TGTGCCAGCAGCGGTGAGACTAGCGGGGTCCAAGAGACCCAGTACTTC
.	TRBD1	TRBV28	TRBJ2-7	CASSRSTGPPFYEQYF	TGTGCCAGCAGTCGATCGACAGGGCCGCCCTTTTACGAGCAGTACTTC
.	TRBD2	TRBV5-1	TRBJ2-3	CASSLASGGAFADTQYF	TGCGCCAGCAGCTTGGCCAGCGGGGGGGCCTTCGCAGATACGCAGTATTTT
.	TRBD1	TRBV5-4	TRBJ1-1	CASSRETGTGITEAFF	TGTGCCAGCAGCAGAGAGACCGGGACAGGGATCACTGAAGCTTTCTTT
.	TRBD1	TRBV5-1	TRBJ2-1	CASSLQGPWNEQFF	TGCGCCAGCAGCCTACAGGGGCCCTGGAATGAGCAGTTCTTC
.	.	TRBV28	TRBJ1-5	CASSDRSYQPQHF	TGTGCCAGCAGCGACAGAAGCTATCAGCCCCAGCATTTT
.	TRBD2	TRBV6-5	TRBJ2-3	CASTGGGSDTQYF	TGTGCCAGCACGGGGGGGGGCTCAGATACGCAGTATTTT
once	.	TRBV5-1	TRBJ1-1	CASTEGMNTEAFF	TGCGCCAGCACAGAGGGCATGAACACTGAAGCTTTCTTT
.	.	TRBV7-9	TRBJ2-7	CASSLNAGEQYF	TGTGCCAGCAGCTTAAATGCGGGGGAGCAGTACTTC
.	TRBD1	TRBV7-2	TRBJ2-1	CASSLTGAGGVKNEQFF	TGTGCCAGCAGCTTAACTGGTGCAGGGGGCGTCAAAAATGAGCAGTTCTTC
.	.	TRBV27	TRBJ1-1	CASKKRNRERDTEAFF	TGTGCCAGCAAAAAACGAAACAGGGAGAGGGACACTGAAGCTTTCTTT
.	.	TRBV6-5	TRBJ1-2	CASSPQDNLGYTF	TGTGCCAGCAGTCCTCAGGACAACCTTGGCTACACCTTC
many	.	TRBV5-1	TRBJ2-7	CASSSGQGMLHEQYF	TGCGCCAGCAGCTCCGGCCAGGGGATGCTACACGAGCAGTACTTC
few	TRBD2	TRBV7-9	TRBJ2-7	CASSLGGGSAYEQYF	TGTGCCAGCAGCTTAGGCGGGGGGTCCGCCTACGAGCAGTACTTC